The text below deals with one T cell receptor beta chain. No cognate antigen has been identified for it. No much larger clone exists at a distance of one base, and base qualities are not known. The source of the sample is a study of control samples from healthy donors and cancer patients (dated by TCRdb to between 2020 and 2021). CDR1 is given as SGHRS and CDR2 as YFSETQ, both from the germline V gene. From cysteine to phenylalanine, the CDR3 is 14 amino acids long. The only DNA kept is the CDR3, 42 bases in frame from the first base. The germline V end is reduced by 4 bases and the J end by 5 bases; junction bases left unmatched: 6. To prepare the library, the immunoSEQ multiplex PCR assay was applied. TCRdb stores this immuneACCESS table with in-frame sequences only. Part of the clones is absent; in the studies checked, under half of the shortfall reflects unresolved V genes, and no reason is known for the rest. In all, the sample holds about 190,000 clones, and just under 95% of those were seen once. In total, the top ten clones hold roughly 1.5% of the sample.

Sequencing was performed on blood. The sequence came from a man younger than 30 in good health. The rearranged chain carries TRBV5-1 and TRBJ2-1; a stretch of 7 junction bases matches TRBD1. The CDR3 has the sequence CASSLAGTDNEQFF. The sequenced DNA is TGCGCCAGCAGCCTGGCCGGGACAGACAATGAGCAGTTCTTC.